This TCR beta chain appears in the sequencing data of a study of T cell repertoires and HLA-DP antigens. In the case of this clone: Its antigen is unidentified.

Germline loops: CDR1 MDHEN, CDR2 SYDVKM. V was pared by 5 bases and J by 8 bases, with 12 bases between. CDR3 length: 12 residues. Profiling relied on immunoSEQ multiplex PCR, and the TCRdb table lists in-frame clones only, not all of them. The sample contains approximately 100,000 clones, about 89% of which appear only once. The TCR was taken from a man aged 45 to 65 in good health and CMV-seronegative. The sequenced material came from CD4+ T cells from PBMCs. This chain joins TRBV28 and TRBJ1-2; no reliable D call. This CDR3 is CASSTATRGYTF. CDR3 nucleotides: TGTGCCAGCAGTACTGCGACTCGGGGCTACACCTTC.